Presented here are 9 T cell receptor beta chains from one specimen sequenced in a study of beta chain features in type 1 diabetes. Study-level findings and limits: Shorter TCRB CDR3s, moderately but significantly so, were found in Type 1 diabetes patients in all four CD4+ subsets.

cDNA synthesis used the whole RNA isolate, giving expressed TCRB sequences. TCRdb keeps only in-frame clones here, not all; method: immunoSEQ multiplex PCR. The sample shows about 660,000 clones, over 12% of them seen only once. No antigen is known for these receptors. Specimen: naive CD4+ T cells from blood. Every receptor here comes from a man aged 18-30 years with type 1 diabetes.

This clone was detected only once. Distinct nucleotide sequences in the sample also encode this CDR3. The chain has TRBV12-5 and TRBJ2-1; TRBD2 matches 11 bases. This CDR3 has 15 residues. Germline V gene lookup returns CDR1 LGHNT and CDR2 FRNRAP. Losses at the gene ends were 1 base for V and 4 bases for J; bases not matched to a gene: 0. The CDR3 here is CASGLGLAGYNEQFF. The CDR3 bases are TGTGCTAGTGGTTTGGGACTAGCGGGGTACAATGAGCAGTTCTTC.

This chain links TRBV7-9 with TRBJ1-2, with a possible D match to TRBD1 (5 bases). Germline CDR1 SEHNR, CDR2 FQNEAQ (reference sequence). The CDR3 runs to 12 residues. The V gene lost 5 bases and the J gene lost 7 bases, with 11 bases spanning the gap. The CDR3: CASSHVRVGYTF. The CDR3 DNA sequence: TGTGCCAGCAGCCATGTCAGGGTTGGCTACACCTTC.

This clone was counted between two and nine times. This chain links TRBV2 with TRBJ2-1; a weak D match, TRBD1 (6 bases). The V gene lost 4 bases and the J gene lost 10 bases, with 11 bases spanning the gap. CDR1 is SNHLY and CDR2 is FYNNEI in the germline V gene. CDR3 length: 12 residues. The CDR3 nucleotides are TGTGCCAGCAGTGTTTACAGGGCGGAGCAGTTCTTC. Encoded protein: CASSVYRAEQFF. Filled out from reference TRBV2 and TRBJ2-1, the complete variable domain reads EPEVTQTPSHQVTQMGQEVILRCVPISNHLYFYWYRQILGQKVEFLVSFYNNEISEKSEIFDDQFSVERPDGSNFTLKIRSTKLEDSAMYFCASSVYRAEQFFGPGTRLTVL.

This chain uses TRBV28 with TRBJ2-7; TRBD2 might be the D (6 bases). Germline V gene lookup returns CDR1 MDHEN and CDR2 SYDVKM. Trimming shortened V by 3 bases and J by 2 bases, and 14 bases separated the two germline ends. The CDR3 consists of 15 residues. The CDR3 DNA follows: TGTGCCAGCAGTTTGTCGGGGGTGCCCCCCTACGAGCAGTACTTC. Its protein product is CASSLSGVPPYEQYF. The full variable domain, in which reference TRBV28 and TRBJ2-7 provide the parts outside the CDR3, is DVKVTQSSRYLVKRTGEKVFLECVQDMDHENMFWYRQDPGLGLRLIYFSYDVKMKEKGDIPEGYSVSREKKERFSLILESASTNQTSMYLCASSLSGVPPYEQYFGPGTRLTVT.

This clone showed up just a few times. The J gene is TRBJ1-4, the V gene TRBV14; D is unresolved. V was cut by 1 base and J by 8 bases, with 14 bases left in between. The CDR3 contains 15 residues. From germline, CDR1 is SGHDN and CDR2 FVKESK. The chain's CDR3 is CASSQVEGGSEKLFF. CDR3 in DNA: TGTGCCAGCAGCCAAGTTGAGGGAGGGTCGGAAAAACTGTTTTTT.

The J gene is TRBJ1-2, the V gene TRBV7-2; TRBD1 matches at 10 bases. The CDR3 runs to 14 residues. The germline gives CDR1 SGHTA, CDR2 FQGNSA. V was pared by 10 bases and J by 8 bases, with 13 bases of the junction left unmatched. DNA of the CDR3: TGTGCCACCGGAGAGGCGGGACAGGGGTTGGGCTACACCTTC. Encoded protein: CATGEAGQGLGYTF.

The gene calls are TRBV6-1 and TRBJ2-3; D gene unclear. Germline V gene sequence: CDR1 MNHNS, CDR2 SASEGT. The length of the CDR3 is 14 residues. Trimming left V 4 bases short and J 6 bases short, with 14 bases between. CDR3 DNA sequence: TGTGCCAGCAGTGGGTCGCCTACAGCGGATACGCAGTATTTT. Its translation: CASSGSPTADTQYF.

The chain has TRBV7-9 and TRBJ1-1; tentatively, D is TRBD1 (5 bases). This CDR3 has 15 amino acids. Germline V lookup: CDR1 SEHNR, CDR2 FQNEAQ (reference sequence). V dropped 7 bases and J dropped 0 bases, with 15 bases sitting between them. The CDR3 here is CASTLVEGLNTEAFF. In DNA form, the CDR3 reads TGTGCCAGCACCCTCGTCGAGGGGTTGAACACTGAAGCTTTCTTT. Combining the CDR3 with reference TRBV7-9 and TRBJ1-1 gives the whole variable domain DTGVSQNPRHKITKRGQNVTFRCDPISEHNRLYWYRQTLGQGPEFLTYFQNEAQLEKSRLLSDRFSAERPKGSFSTLEIQRTEQGDSAMYLCASTLVEGLNTEAFFGQGTRLTVV.

This clone was seen only a few times. The rearrangement uses TRBV4-3 and TRBJ2-7; TRBD1 is a possible D gene (5 bases). The germline CDR1 and CDR2 sequences are LGHNA and YSLEER. The CDR3 contains 15 residues. Deletions cut 1 base from V and 6 bases from J, with 16 bases between. The CDR3 loop is CASSQVLGRESEQYF. Here the CDR3 DNA reads TGCGCCAGCAGCCAAGTGTTGGGCAGGGAAAGCGAGCAGTACTTC.